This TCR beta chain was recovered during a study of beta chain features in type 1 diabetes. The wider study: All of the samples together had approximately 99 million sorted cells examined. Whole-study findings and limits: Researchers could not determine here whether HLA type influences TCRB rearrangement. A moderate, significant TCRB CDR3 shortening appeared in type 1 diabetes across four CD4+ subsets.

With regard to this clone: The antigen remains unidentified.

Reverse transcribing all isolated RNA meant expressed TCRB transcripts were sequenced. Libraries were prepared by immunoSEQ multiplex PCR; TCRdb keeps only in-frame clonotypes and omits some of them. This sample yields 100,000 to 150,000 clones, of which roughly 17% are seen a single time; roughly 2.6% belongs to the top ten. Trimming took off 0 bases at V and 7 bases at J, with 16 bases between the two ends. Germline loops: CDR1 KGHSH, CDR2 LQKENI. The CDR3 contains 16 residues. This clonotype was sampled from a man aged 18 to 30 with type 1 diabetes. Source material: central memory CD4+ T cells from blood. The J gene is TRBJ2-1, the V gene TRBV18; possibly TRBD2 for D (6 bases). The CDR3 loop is CASSPPHAGRGNEQFF. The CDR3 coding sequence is TGTGCCAGCTCACCACCCCACGCGGGAAGGGGTAATGAGCAGTTCTTC.